Listed below are T cell receptor beta chains from one sample, sequenced in a study of shared clonotypes between healthy human individuals. Generated by immunoSEQ multiplex PCR, the TCRdb table keeps only in-frame clones and is missing some. The table shows about half a million clones, with 70% to 80% occurring only once. Material: PBMCs. These receptors all come from a woman in her 40s in good health. Some clones in this sample may be carry-over from other donors' samples. CDR3s include the opening cysteine and the closing phenylalanine or tryptophan. D genes are given only for firm matches. Size values are once, few and many counts, or a class for expanded clones, and some rows have none.

few,TRBV7-3,TRBJ2-1,-,CASSLNLATIDEQFF,TGTGCCAGCAGCTTAAATCTAGCGACCATCGATGAGCAGTTCTTC
-,TRBV7-9,TRBJ2-2,TRBD1,CASSLDRGYTGELFF,TGTGCCAGCAGCTTGGACAGGGGTTACACCGGGGAGCTGTTTTTT
-,TRBV15,TRBJ2-3,TRBD1,CATSRGDSQDTQYF,TGTGCCACCAGCAGAGGGGACAGTCAAGATACGCAGTATTTT
-,TRBV7-9,TRBJ2-7,-,CASSSQTDYEQYF,TGTGCCAGCAGCTCTCAGACAGATTACGAGCAGTACTTC
-,TRBV30,TRBJ2-5,TRBD2,CAWSLLPTSSETQYF,TGTGCCTGGAGCCTCCTCCCGACTAGCAGTGAGACCCAGTACTTC
-,TRBV7-7,TRBJ2-3,TRBD2,CASSLGVLADTDTQYF,TGTGCTAGCAGCTTAGGGGTCCTAGCGGACACAGATACGCAGTATTTT
-,TRBV30,TRBJ1-4,-,CAWSVAPGTPSF,-
-,TRBV11-1,TRBJ1-1,TRBD1,CASSADRGQAFF,TGTGCCAGCAGCGCCGACAGGGGGCAAGCTTTCTTT
few,TRBV7-9,TRBJ1-5,-,CASSLGGLHQPQHF,TGTGCCAGCAGCCTAGGGGGGTTGCATCAGCCCCAGCATTTT
few,TRBV2,TRBJ2-7,-,CASSESYGSGQGNAYEQYF,TGTGCCAGCAGTGAAAGTTACGGTTCCGGGCAGGGGAACGCCTACGAGCAGTACTTC
many,TRBV2,TRBJ1-2,TRBD1,CASRTGGYGYTF,TGTGCCAGCAGGACAGGGGGCTATGGCTACACCTTC
-,TRBV19,TRBJ1-5,-,CASSIVQASNQPQHF,TGTGCCAGTAGTATAGTACAGGCCTCCAATCAGCCCCAGCATTTT
-,TRBV11-2,TRBJ2-7,TRBD1,CASSQDRGSIEQYF,TGTGCCAGCAGCCAAGACAGGGGGTCTATCGAGCAGTACTTC
-,TRBV13,TRBJ1-2,-,CASSLVRGKKYGYTF,TGTGCCAGCAGCTTAGTCCGGGGGAAGAAATATGGCTACACCTTC
-,TRBV2,TRBJ1-5,-,CASSESPADVQPQHF,TGTGCCAGCAGTGAATCGCCGGCCGATGTTCAGCCCCAGCATTTT
-,TRBV28,TRBJ1-5,-,CASSVPGTWEPQHF,TGTGCCAGCAGTGTACCGGGAACGTGGGAGCCCCAGCATTTT
-,TRBV28,TRBJ1-5,-,CATTRDSNQPQHF,TGTGCCACCACCCGAGATAGCAATCAGCCCCAGCATTTT
-,TRBV15,TRBJ2-3,-,CATSRVDSTDTQYF,TGTGCCACCAGCAGAGTGGATAGCACAGATACGCAGTATTTT
-,TRBV2,TRBJ2-5,-,CASTLGTNQETQYF,TGTGCCAGCACCCTCGGGACAAATCAAGAGACCCAGTACTTC
-,TRBV7-3,TRBJ2-4,-,CASSLGRADKNIQYF,TGTGCCAGCAGCTTAGGACGGGCGGACAAAAACATTCAGTACTTC
-,TRBV7-2,TRBJ2-3,-,CASSLAIHTDTQYF,TGTGCCAGCAGCTTAGCTATCCACACAGATACGCAGTATTTT
-,TRBV7-2,TRBJ2-7,-,CASSLNPYEQYF,TGTGCCAGCAGCTTAAATCCATACGAGCAGTACTTC
-,TRBV7-9,TRBJ2-7,-,CASSLQPNYEQYF,TGTGCCAGCAGCCTTCAGCCGAACTACGAGCAGTACTTC
many,TRBV4-2,TRBJ1-3,-,CASSQGSGQTSGNTIYF,TGTGCCAGCAGCCAAGGATCGGGCCAGACTTCTGGAAACACCATATATTTT
-,TRBV4-3,TRBJ1-1,-,CASSQWSVVGTEAFF,TGCGCCAGCAGCCAATGGAGCGTTGTGGGCACTGAAGCTTTCTTT
few,TRBV19,TRBJ1-1,-,CAGSIRAGDTEAFF,TGTGCCGGTAGTATTCGGGCAGGGGACACTGAAGCTTTCTTT
many,TRBV5-1,TRBJ1-1,-,CASSLPGTEAFF,TGCGCCAGCAGCTTGCCGGGCACTGAAGCTTTCTTT
-,TRBV7-9,TRBJ2-7,TRBD1,CASRGGTGTGGSGEQYF,TGTGCCAGCAGGGGGGGTACCGGGACAGGAGGTTCTGGCGAGCAGTACTTC
-,TRBV10-3,TRBJ2-1,TRBD2,CAISGTSGWGIGEQFF,TGTGCCATCAGTGGGACTAGCGGGTGGGGTATAGGTGAGCAGTTCTTC
-,TRBV7-2,TRBJ2-5,-,CASGVYQETQYF,TGTGCCAGCGGGGTGTACCAAGAGACCCAGTACTTC
-,TRBV5-1,TRBJ2-7,TRBD2,CASSGSGEFYEQYF,TGCGCCAGCAGCGGTAGCGGGGAATTCTACGAGCAGTACTTC
-,TRBV14,TRBJ2-7,TRBD1,CASSQDPLGTGRDEQYF,TGTGCCAGCAGCCAAGACCCACTCGGGACAGGGAGGGACGAGCAGTACTTC
once,TRBV7-2,TRBJ2-7,-,CASSSFGGGYYEQYF,TGTGCCAGCAGCTCCTTTGGGGGCGGGTACTACGAGCAGTACTTC
-,TRBV6-6,TRBJ2-7,-,CASSYEGASYEQYF,TGTGCCAGCAGTTACGAAGGGGCAAGCTACGAGCAGTACTTC
-,TRBV2,TRBJ2-5,-,CASSDGPTHF,TGTGCCAGCAGTGACGGACCCACCCACTTC
-,TRBV29-1,TRBJ2-3,TRBD1,CSVDNYPGTGSTDTQYF,TGCAGCGTTGACAATTATCCCGGGACAGGTTCCACAGATACGCAGTATTTT
-,TRBV6-1,TRBJ1-2,-,CASSVGREEYGYTF,TGTGCCAGCAGTGTAGGCAGGGAGGAATATGGCTACACCTTC
many,TRBV9,TRBJ2-5,TRBD1,CASSVGTGKHQETQYF,TGTGCCAGCAGCGTAGGGACAGGGAAACACCAAGAGACCCAGTACTTC
-,TRBV5-5,TRBJ2-5,-,CASSFLGTQYF,TGTGCCAGCAGCTTCCTAGGGACCCAGTACTTC
many,TRBV28,TRBJ1-6,-,CASRAAGVGNSPLHF,TGTGCCAGCAGGGCCGCGGGAGTGGGCAATTCACCCCTCCACTTT
-,TRBV18,TRBJ2-2,TRBD1,CASSPAGGADTGELFF,TGTGCCAGCTCACCGGCAGGGGGTGCGGACACCGGGGAGCTGTTTTTT
-,TRBV18,TRBJ2-3,-,CASSQGGPVTDTQYF,TGTGCCAGCTCACAGGGGGGTCCGGTCACAGATACGCAGTATTTT
-,TRBV14,TRBJ2-7,TRBD2,CASSLGLAGYEQYF,TGTGCCAGCTCCCTAGGACTAGCGGGCTACGAGCAGTACTTC
-,TRBV10-2,TRBJ2-3,-,CASRAGNRPLLIEPVTQYF,TGCGCCAGCAGGGCAGGGAATAGACCGCTACTTATAGAGCCCGTTACGCAGTATTTT
-,TRBV10-3,TRBJ2-7,-,CAISLTGPGNEQYF,TGTGCCATCAGCTTGACAGGCCCTGGCAACGAGCAGTACTTC
-,TRBV10-3,TRBJ2-7,TRBD2,CAISDIREDGYEQYF,TGTGCCATCAGTGATATTCGGGAGGACGGGTACGAGCAGTACTTC
-,TRBV5-1,TRBJ2-7,-,CASSLGHEQYF,TGCGCCAGCAGCTTGGGCCACGAGCAGTACTTC
many,TRBV10-2,TRBJ1-5,-,CASSDGPATNMNQPQHF,TGCGCCAGCAGTGATGGGCCAGCTACGAACATGAATCAGCCCCAGCATTTT
-,TRBV28,TRBJ1-2,TRBD1,CASRQRTAGQLHYGYTF,TGTGCCAGCAGGCAACGTACCGCGGGACAGCTCCACTATGGCTACACCTTC
few,TRBV7-2,TRBJ1-1,-,CASRNPGLPEAFF,TGTGCCAGCAGGAATCCAGGGTTGCCTGAAGCTTTCTTT
-,TRBV7-2,TRBJ2-7,TRBD2,CASSLEGLGGVREQYF,TGTGCCAGCAGCTTAGAGGGACTAGGGGGGGTCCGCGAGCAGTACTTC
-,TRBV27,TRBJ1-4,-,CASSLGGFGKLFF,TGTGCCAGCAGTTTAGGAGGGTTTGGAAAACTGTTTTTT